Following are 26 T cell receptor beta chains from one sample sequenced in a study of siplizumab effects on memory and regulatory T cells. Only in-frame clones appear in the TCRdb table, and some are missing; sequencing was by immunoSEQ multiplex PCR. The sample contains about 100,000 clones, 94% of which appear only once. The sample was non-Treg CD4+ T cells sorted from blood. These TCRs come from a human donor in good health.

The chain links TRBV29-1 to TRBJ1-3, with D possibly matching TRBD1 (5 bases). Germline values: CDR1 SQVTM, CDR2 ANQGSEA. CDR3 length: 15 amino acids. The V and J ends lost 6 bases and 4 bases respectively, with 19 bases between them. The CDR3 reads CSVRSGTGTGNTIYF. As DNA, the CDR3 is TGCAGCGTGAGATCCGGGACGGGAACGGGAAACACCATATATTTT.

This chain links TRBV10-3 with TRBJ2-2, with 8 bases lining up with TRBD2. Germline CDR1 is ENHRY and CDR2 is SYGVKD. The CDR3 spans 14 residues. Unmatched junction bases numbered 5, after V lost 7 bases and J lost 4 bases. The DNA for the CDR3 is TGTGCCATCACGGGAGGGGAGGGCACCGGGGAGCTGTTTTTT. The encoded protein is CAITGGEGTGELFF.

V and J are TRBV7-9 and TRBJ1-3; the match to TRBD1 covers 8 bases. Germline trimming cut 3 bases from V and 0 bases from J; bases unmatched to any gene: 1. The CDR3 length is 15 residues. Germline lookup yields CDR1 SEHNR and CDR2 FQNEAQ (reference sequence). The CDR3 DNA is TGTGCCAGCAGCTTTACAGGGGGCTCTGGAAACACCATATATTTT. Its protein is CASSFTGGSGNTIYF.

V and J are TRBV6-1 and TRBJ2-6; 8 nucleotides line up with TRBD1. Germline V gene sequence: CDR1 MNHNS, CDR2 SASEGT. CDR3 size: 15 residues. The trim removed 5 bases at V and 6 bases at J, leaving 6 bases unmatched. The CDR3 sequence: CASSLGQGLANVLTF. CDR3 DNA: TGTGCCAGCAGTTTAGGACAGGGTTTGGCCAACGTCCTGACTTTC.

The count of this clone is one. The chain is built from TRBV28 and TRBJ1-5; D perhaps matches TRBD1 (5 bases). This CDR3 spans 15 amino acids. Trimming left V 4 bases short and J 3 bases short, with 13 bases between. Germline V gene lookup returns CDR1 MDHEN and CDR2 SYDVKM. The CDR3 spells CASSSIGGDNQPQHF. The CDR3, as DNA: TGTGCCAGCAGTTCGATCGGGGGTGACAATCAGCCCCAGCATTTT. Combining the CDR3 with reference TRBV28 and TRBJ1-5 gives the whole variable domain DVKVTQSSRYLVKRTGEKVFLECVQDMDHENMFWYRQDPGLGLRLIYFSYDVKMKEKGDIPEGYSVSREKKERFSLILESASTNQTSMYLCASSSIGGDNQPQHFGDGTRLSIL.

The chain has TRBV5-4 and TRBJ1-1, with a weak D call TRBD1 (5 bases). This CDR3 has 16 residues. V was shortened by 1 base and J by 6 bases, with 19 bases between the two germline ends. Germline assignment: CDR1 SGHNT and CDR2 YYREEE (reference sequence). CDR3 in DNA: TGTGCCAGCAGCTTGAGGGGCCCACTGGGTATGTCTGAAGCTTTCTTT. Its translation is CASSLRGPLGMSEAFF. The full variable domain, completed using reference TRBV5-4 and TRBJ1-1, is ETGVTQSPTHLIKTRGQQVTLRCSSQSGHNTVSWYQQALGQGPQFIFQYYREEENGRGNFPPRFSGLQFPNYSSELNVNALELDDSALYLCASSLRGPLGMSEAFFGQGTRLTVV.

The chain is built from TRBV18 and TRBJ1-5; D uncertain. Trimming shortened V by 2 bases and J by 5 bases, and 13 bases separated the two germline ends. The germline CDR1 and CDR2 sequences are KGHSH and LQKENI. The CDR3 spans 15 residues. In DNA form, the CDR3 reads TGTGCCAGCTCACCATCGACTGGGTCCCATCAGCCCCAGCATTTT. This gives the protein CASSPSTGSHQPQHF.

This sequence joins TRBV7-8 and TRBJ2-1; TRBD2 matches at 7 bases. CDR1 SGHVS and CDR2 FQNEAQ come from the germline V gene. Trimming removed 6 bases from V and 10 bases from J; junction bases left unmatched: 12. The CDR3 contains 14 residues. The CDR3 coding sequence is TGTGCCAGCAGGGCAACACAGCGGGAAAAGGAGCAGTTCTTC. Its protein product is CASRATQREKEQFF.

This clone turned up a few times. This chain links TRBV30 with TRBJ1-2; D not certain. The V gene's germline CDR1 is GTSNPN and CDR2 SVGIG (reference sequence). Trimming cost V 0 bases and J 4 bases, with 18 bases left between them. The CDR3 totals 16 residues. CDR3 coding DNA: TGTGCCTGGAGTGTACTATTGGCGCCCCGGGGCTATGGCTACACCTTC. It encodes CAWSVLLAPRGYGYTF.

The chain employs TRBV19 and TRBJ2-7, with TRBD1 matching 11 bases. This CDR3 spans 14 amino acids. Germline CDR1 is LNHDA and CDR2 is SQIVND (reference sequence). Trimming removed 6 bases from V and 3 bases from J; junction bases left unmatched: 4. CDR3 sequence: CASRRDRGDYEQYF. The CDR3 DNA sequence: TGTGCCAGTAGGCGGGACAGGGGGGACTACGAGCAGTACTTC.

V is TRBV7-9 and J is TRBJ2-4, with 14 bases that match TRBD2. The CDR3 is 17 residues long. V lost 5 bases to trimming and J lost 12 bases; unmatched junction nucleotides: 15. CDR1 SEHNR and CDR2 FQNEAQ come from the germline V gene (reference sequence). The CDR3 loop reads CASSLSRLAGGPPSQYF. The CDR3 bases are TGTGCCAGCAGCCTTAGCCGACTAGCGGGAGGGCCGCCTTCTCAGTACTTC.

As concerns this clone: Other DNA sequences in this sample translate to the same CDR3. The chain uses TRBV7-9 and TRBJ2-2; no firm D call. Trimming took off 1 base at V and 2 bases at J, with 5 bases between the two ends. The CDR3 is made up of 14 amino acids. Germline values: CDR1 SEHNR, CDR2 FQNEAQ (reference sequence). The DNA for the CDR3 is TGTGCCAGCAGCTTAGGTCTAAACACCGGGGAGCTGTTTTTT. This translates into CASSLGLNTGELFF.

This clone appeared a few times. The chain joins TRBV29-1 to TRBJ1-1; D ambiguous. V was shortened by 3 bases and J by 4 bases, with 9 bases between the two germline ends. CDR3 length equals 12 residues. The V gene's germline CDR1 is SQVTM and CDR2 ANQGSEA. CDR3 amino acids: CSVEWAGTEAFF. For the CDR3, the DNA is TGCAGCGTTGAGTGGGCGGGCACTGAAGCTTTCTTT.

This chain links TRBV5-4 with TRBJ1-2; TRBD1 matches at 7 bases. This CDR3 region has 18 residues. Trimming took 4 bases from V and 8 from J; bases not matched to a gene: 23. CDR1 is SGHNT and CDR2 is YYREEE in the germline V gene (reference sequence). The CDR3 spells CASSQNLSPRDSPWGYTF. The CDR3 DNA reads as TGTGCCAGCAGCCAAAATCTTTCACCGAGGGACAGCCCCTGGGGCTACACCTTC.

Here the CDR3 DNA reads TGTGCCAGCGTGTATGAGCGGCCCGGCGAGCAGTACTTC. Its translation is CASVYERPGEQYF. The gene calls are TRBV6-6 and TRBJ2-7; D perhaps matches TRBD2 (5 bases). This CDR3 has 13 amino acids. V was clipped by 8 bases and J by 6 bases, with 17 bases between them. The germline V gene encodes CDR1 MNHNY and CDR2 SVGAGI (reference sequence).

In its sample, this clone was seen once. The chain has TRBV5-1 and TRBJ2-3, with D perhaps TRBD1 (5 bases). The CDR3 runs to 14 residues. Trimming took off 1 base at V and 4 bases at J, with 10 bases between the two ends. In germline, CDR1 is SGHRS, CDR2 YFSETQ. The CDR3 sequence: CASSLLQGSDTQYF. CDR3 nucleotide sequence: TGCGCCAGCAGCTTGCTGCAGGGTTCAGATACGCAGTATTTT.

The chain has TRBV19 and TRBJ2-5; a weak D match, TRBD1 (5 bases). The CDR3 extends over 14 amino acids. Germline CDR1 LNHDA, CDR2 SQIVND (reference sequence). V gave up 6 bases and J gave up 4 bases, with 15 bases separating them. The CDR3 region has the DNA TGTGCCAGTAGCCAAACAGGTTACGGAGAGACCCAGTACTTC. Its protein is CASSQTGYGETQYF.

The chain has TRBV18 and TRBJ1-3; D remains unclear. Germline lookup yields CDR1 KGHSH and CDR2 LQKENI. V lost 0 bases to trimming and J lost 3 bases, with 0 bases between them. CDR3 length: 12 residues. The CDR3 protein is CASSPPGNTIYF. The CDR3 DNA reads as TGTGCCAGCTCACCACCTGGAAACACCATATATTTT.

A note on this clone: Other nucleotide sequences from this sample produce the same CDR3. This rearrangement joins TRBV5-4 to TRBJ2-3; D gene unclear. The CDR3 runs 13 residues. Looked up from germline, CDR1 is SGHNT and CDR2 is YYREEE (reference sequence). V was shortened by 2 bases and J by 0 bases, with 4 bases between the two germline ends. Here the CDR3 reads CASSFGSTDTQYF. DNA for the CDR3: TGTGCCAGCAGCTTCGGGAGCACAGATACGCAGTATTTT.

V and J are TRBV11-2 and TRBJ2-5; D gene uncertain. Germline loops: CDR1 SGHAT, CDR2 FQNNGV. V was shortened by 3 bases and J by 5 bases, with 7 bases between the two germline ends. This CDR3 spans 12 amino acids. The DNA for the CDR3 is TGTGCCAGCAGCTTTTCGTTGGAGACCCAGTACTTC. Translation gives CASSFSLETQYF. Full variable domain (rest looked up from reference TRBV11-2 and TRBJ2-5): EAGVAQSPRYKIIEKRQSVAFWCNPISGHATLYWYQQILGQGPKLLIQFQNNGVVDDSQLPKDRFSAERLKGVDSTLKIQPAKLEDSAVYLCASSFSLETQYFGPGTRLLVL.

This chain joins TRBV28 and TRBJ2-5; 10 positions match TRBD1. The CDR3 spans 17 residues. The trim removed 5 bases at V and 1 base at J, leaving 10 bases unmatched. CDR1 and CDR2 (germline): MDHEN, SYDVKM. The CDR3 bases are TGTGCCAGCAGTCCCTCTGGGACAGGGGACCTCCAAGAGACCCAGTACTTC. This sequence encodes CASSPSGTGDLQETQYF.

The genes are TRBV28 and TRBJ2-7; 9 bases align to TRBD1. CDR1 is MDHEN and CDR2 is SYDVKM in the germline V gene. This CDR3 has 14 residues. Trimming took 7 bases from V and 4 from J; bases not matched to a gene: 8. The CDR3, as DNA: TGTGCCAGCACATCTCCGGGACAGGGTTACGAGCAGTACTTC. Amino acid sequence: CASTSPGQGYEQYF.

The chain joins TRBV19 to TRBJ2-1; D is uncertain. This CDR3 has 13 residues. The ends were cut back, 5 bases at V and 6 bases at J, with 11 bases in the middle. Per germline, CDR1 LNHDA and CDR2 SQIVND (reference sequence). CDR3 sequence reads: CASSSPGPNEQFF. The CDR3 DNA reads as TGTGCCAGTAGTTCCCCGGGCCCCAATGAGCAGTTCTTC.

This chain uses TRBV30 with TRBJ1-5, with D perhaps TRBD1 (5 bases). CDR1 GTSNPN and CDR2 SVGIG come from the germline V gene (reference sequence). The CDR3 is 15 amino acids. With 0 bases removed from V and 4 bases from J, the gap between germline ends came to 13 bases. This CDR3 is CAWSVPGTVNQPQHF. The CDR3 coding sequence is TGTGCCTGGAGTGTACCAGGGACCGTTAATCAGCCCCAGCATTTT.

The gene calls are TRBV28 and TRBJ1-3; D gene ambiguous. Germline loops: CDR1 MDHEN, CDR2 SYDVKM. CDR3 length: 11 residues. The germline V and J ends were trimmed by 7 bases and 8 bases, with 9 bases remaining between them. The CDR3 nucleotides read TGTGCCAGCATTGAGGAGCACACCATATATTTT. This translates into CASIEEHTIYF.

The chain employs TRBV5-4 and TRBJ2-7; unclear D gene. This CDR3 is 13 amino acids long. Trimming pared 1 base from V and 6 bases from J, leaving 11 bases between. The germline gives CDR1 SGHNT, CDR2 YYREEE (reference sequence). The CDR3 DNA follows: TGTGCCAGCAGCTTGAAAGCAGGTCGCGAGCAGTACTTC. It yields the protein CASSLKAGREQYF. The whole variable domain, filled in from reference TRBV5-4 and TRBJ2-7, reads ETGVTQSPTHLIKTRGQQVTLRCSSQSGHNTVSWYQQALGQGPQFIFQYYREEENGRGNFPPRFSGLQFPNYSSELNVNALELDDSALYLCASSLKAGREQYFGPGTRLTVT.